This is a list of T cell receptor beta chains from one sample in a study of regulatory dendritic cells for organ transplantation. This table comes from immunoSEQ multiplex PCR, and its TCRdb copy is limited to in-frame clones, with some not included. The data contain 12,000 or so clones, 74% of them singletons. These receptors' antigens are unknown. Sequences were obtained from naive CD4+ T cells from blood cultured with regulatory dendritic cells. The receptors come from a human donor in good health. CDR3s include the opening cysteine and the closing phenylalanine or tryptophan. The order of the fields is clone size, D gene, V gene, J gene, CDR3 protein, CDR3 DNA. D genes are given only for firm matches. Not all rows give a size; the values are once, few, many and, for expanded clones, a class.

>-|-|TRBV6-5|TRBJ1-2
CASSYSGDLSGYTF
TGTGCCAGCAGTTACTCTGGAGACCTTTCTGGCTACACCTTC
>-|-|TRBV9|TRBJ2-7
CASSPQDRFSYEQYF
TGTGCCAGCAGCCCCCAAGACAGATTCTCCTACGAGCAGTACTTC
>-|TRBD2|TRBV9|TRBJ2-1
CASGPGLAINEQFF
TGTGCCAGTGGGCCGGGACTAGCGATCAATGAGCAGTTCTTC
>-|-|TRBV5-1|TRBJ1-1
CASSSIDRYTEAFF
TGCGCCAGCAGCTCCATAGACAGGTACACTGAAGCTTTCTTT
>-|TRBD1|TRBV18|TRBJ2-7
CASSPQQGAYEQYF
TGTGCCAGCTCACCACAACAGGGGGCCTACGAGCAGTACTTC
>-|-|TRBV7-2|TRBJ2-5
CASSPGTTQYF
TGTGCCAGCAGCCCGGGGACAACCCAGTACTTC
>-|-|TRBV6-1|TRBJ1-2
CAFQGRDYGYTF
TGTGCCTTCCAGGGGAGAGACTATGGCTACACCTTC
>-|TRBD2|TRBV7-3|TRBJ2-2
CASSSRGLAGNTGELFF
TGTGCCAGCAGTTCCCGTGGACTAGCGGGGAACACCGGGGAGCTGTTTTTT
>-|-|TRBV11-3|TRBJ2-5
CASSQRGQGETQYF
TGTGCCAGCAGCCAGAGGGGCCAGGGGGAGACCCAGTACTTC
>once|-|TRBV7-2|TRBJ2-5
CASQRVPEETQYF
TGTGCCTCTCAACGCGTGCCGGAAGAGACCCAGTACTTC
>-|TRBD2|TRBV2|TRBJ2-1
CASREGLAGGYNEQFF
TGTGCCAGCAGAGAGGGACTAGCGGGTGGCTACAATGAGCAGTTCTTC
>-|-|TRBV10-3|TRBJ1-1
CAISESTGNTEAFF
TGTGCCATCAGTGAGTCAACAGGTAACACTGAAGCTTTCTTT
>-|-|TRBV6-5|TRBJ2-7
CASSYLYEQYF
TGTGCCAGCAGTTACCTCTACGAGCAGTACTTC
>-|TRBD1|TRBV7-2|TRBJ2-1
CASSRRQGTFF
TGTGCCAGCAGCCGGAGACAGGGGACGTTCTTC
>-|TRBD1|TRBV7-2|TRBJ1-1
CASSWGQMNTEAFF
TGTGCCAGCAGCTGGGGACAGATGAACACTGAAGCTTTCTTT
>-|-|TRBV11-3|TRBJ1-2
CASSPDSTPGLATYTF
TGTGCCAGCAGCCCCGACAGCACTCCGGGACTCGCGACGTACACCTTC
>-|-|TRBV5-5|TRBJ2-2
CASSLAQVNTGELFF
TGTGCCAGCAGCTTGGCTCAGGTGAACACCGGGGAGCTGTTTTTT
>-|TRBD1|TRBV6-5|TRBJ1-6
CASRRQGFNSPLHF
TGTGCCAGCAGAAGACAGGGGTTTAATTCACCCCTCCACTTT
>-|-|TRBV6-6|TRBJ2-2
CASRPGQNTGELFF
TGTGCCAGCAGGCCGGGACAGAACACCGGGGAGCTGTTTTTT
>-|TRBD2|TRBV5-4|TRBJ2-7
CASSYSSRGVYEQYF
TGTGCCAGCAGCTACTCTTCGCGGGGGGTCTACGAGCAGTACTTC